What follows are 20 T cell receptor beta chains derived from one specimen sequenced in a study of cytomegalovirus exposure and HLA in healthy donors. PCR employed 60 Vbeta and 13 Jbeta primers. Data came from immunoSEQ multiplex PCR; TCRdb stores just in-frame clones and leaves some out. Of more than 85,000 clones listed, around three quarters were seen once; the top ten hold more than 2.5%. The sample consisted of PBMCs. The receptors derive from a male donor in good health and CMV-seropositive.

This chain uses TRBV18 with TRBJ1-5; D is unresolved. The CDR3 spans 13 residues. Trimming removed 1 base from V and 5 bases from J, with 6 bases in between. Germline V gene data show CDR1 as KGHSH and CDR2 as LQKENI. The CDR3 sequence: CASSPQRDQPQHF. The CDR3 nucleotides are TGTGCCAGCTCACCACAGAGGGATCAGCCCCAGCATTTT.

This clone was seen a few times. V gene TRBV21-1 combines with J gene TRBJ2-7; the table's D call, TRBD2, has no DNA check behind it. TRBV21-1 is assigned pseudogene status. The CDR3 extends over 16 amino acids. DNA for the CDR3: TGTGCCAGCAGCAAAGTTAGGACTAGCTTCGCCTACGAGCAGTACTTC. As protein: CASSKVRTSFAYEQYF.

The chain employs TRBV6-6 and TRBJ1-2; TRBD1 matches at 7 bases. This CDR3 contains 15 residues. V gave up 0 bases and J gave up 7 bases; unmatched junction bases: 8. The germline gives CDR1 MNHNY, CDR2 SVGAGI (reference sequence). CDR3 sequence: CASSYSTGNPGGYTF. CDR3 sequence (DNA): TGTGCCAGCAGTTACTCGACAGGGAACCCCGGTGGCTACACCTTC.

CDR3: CASSLDSPGGYGYTF. The CDR3, as DNA: TGTGCCAGCAGTCTTGACAGCCCTGGAGGGTATGGCTACACCTTC. The chain is built from TRBV6-5 and TRBJ1-2, with D perhaps matching TRBD1 (5 bases). Germline loops: CDR1 MNHEY, CDR2 SVGAGI. V lost 5 bases and J 5 bases, leaving 18 bases between the germline ends. The CDR3 is 15 amino acids.

This clone is a singleton in its sample. The J gene is TRBJ2-3, the V gene TRBV5-4; D is undetermined. V lost 2 bases and J 0 bases, leaving 10 bases between the germline ends. The germline V gene encodes CDR1 SGHNT and CDR2 YYREEE (reference sequence). The CDR3 loop spans 15 amino acids. The CDR3 spells CASSLLPLSTDTQYF. In nucleotides, the CDR3 is TGTGCCAGCAGCTTATTGCCACTTAGCACAGATACGCAGTATTTT.

The chain is built from TRBV7-2 and TRBJ2-3, with 8 nucleotides matching TRBD2. The junction had 7 bases not matched to a gene; V was cut back by 5 bases and J by 0 bases. CDR3 length: 16 amino acids. Germline loops: CDR1 SGHTA, CDR2 FQGNSA. The CDR3 DNA reads as TGTGCCAGCAGCCTCGCGGGGGGCCTTAGCACAGATACGCAGTATTTT. It is translated as CASSLAGGLSTDTQYF.

The rearrangement uses TRBV5-4 and TRBJ2-7, with D possibly being TRBD1 (6 bases). Per the germline V gene, CDR1 is SGHNT and CDR2 is YYREEE (reference sequence). The CDR3 runs 15 residues. The V and J ends lost 4 bases and 0 bases respectively, with 14 bases between them. This CDR3 reads CASSPDRSSSYEQYF. The CDR3, as DNA: TGTGCCAGCAGCCCAGACAGGTCGAGCTCCTACGAGCAGTACTTC.

This rearrangement joins TRBV4-1 to TRBJ2-4; D is ambiguous. CDR1 is MGHRA and CDR2 is YSYEKL in the germline V gene. The CDR3 consists of 16 residues. Deletions cut 2 bases from V and 1 base from J, with 12 bases between. In DNA, the CDR3 is TGCGCCAGCAGCCAACTCCCTCTTCGGGCCAAAAACATTCAGTACTTC. Its translation: CASSQLPLRAKNIQYF.

The CDR3 DNA is TGTGCCAGCAGTTACCCGGGACTTCAAGAGACCCAGTACTTC. This codes for CASSYPGLQETQYF. This chain connects TRBV6-5 to TRBJ2-5; TRBD2 is a possible D gene (6 bases). V was clipped by 2 bases and J by 2 bases, with 9 bases between them. The germline CDR1 and CDR2 sequences are MNHEY and SVGAGI. CDR3 length equals 14 residues.

V usage is TRBV29-1 and J usage is TRBJ1-1; 7 bases are a match to TRBD1. After removal of 4 bases from V and 0 bases from J, the junction contained 2 bases not matched to a gene. This CDR3 is built from 13 residues. Germline lookup yields CDR1 SQVTM and CDR2 ANQGSEA. This CDR3 reads CSVGQGVNTEAFF. DNA of the CDR3: TGCAGCGTTGGGCAGGGGGTGAACACTGAAGCTTTCTTT. Together with reference TRBV29-1 and TRBJ1-1, the CDR3 gives the full variable domain: SAVISQKPSRDICQRGTSLTIQCQVDSQVTMMFWYRQQPGQSLTLIATANQGSEATYESGFVIDKFPISRPNLTFSTLTVSNMSPEDSSIYLCSVGQGVNTEAFFGQGTRLTVV.

The chain couples TRBV5-1 to TRBJ1-1; no firm D call. Trimming shortened V by 1 base and J by 0 bases, and 7 bases separated the two germline ends. CDR3 length equals 14 residues. Germline V gives CDR1 SGHRS, CDR2 YFSETQ. CDR3 amino acids: CASSLKGVNTEAFF. The CDR3 DNA sequence: TGCGCCAGCAGCTTGAAGGGAGTGAACACTGAAGCTTTCTTT.

The gene calls are TRBV27 and TRBJ1-2, with 9 bases that match TRBD1. J lost 8 bases, V lost 5 bases, and 9 bases had no gene match. The CDR3 spans 14 residues. The germline CDR1 and CDR2 sequences are MNHEY and SMNVEV (reference sequence). DNA of the CDR3: TGTGCCAGCAGTAGACCGGGACAGGGTATCGGCTACACCTTC. It encodes CASSRPGQGIGYTF.

The chain links TRBV6-6 to TRBJ2-1; 8 bases are a match to TRBD2. This CDR3 is 16 amino acids long. Germline assignment: CDR1 MNHNY and CDR2 SVGAGI (reference sequence). Trimming removed 4 bases from V and 7 bases from J; junction bases left unmatched: 12. CDR3 loop: CASSWDSGLAGNEQFF. CDR3 bases: TGTGCCAGCAGTTGGGATTCAGGACTAGCAGGTAATGAGCAGTTCTTC.

V usage is TRBV5-1 and J usage is TRBJ2-1, with a possible D match to TRBD1 (6 bases). Trimming left V 5 bases short and J 6 bases short, with 15 bases between. CDR3 size: 14 residues. Germline values: CDR1 SGHRS, CDR2 YFSETQ. CDR3 region: CASRTGQITNEQFF. CDR3 bases: TGCGCCAGCAGAACGGGACAAATCACCAATGAGCAGTTCTTC.

Here the CDR3 reads CASSPADTGGLETQYF. The CDR3 coding sequence is TGTGCCAGCTCACCAGCTGACACGGGAGGGTTGGAGACCCAGTACTTC. The V and J genes are TRBV18 and TRBJ2-5; 8 positions match TRBD2. The V gene end was trimmed by 2 bases and the J gene end by 5 bases; junction bases not matched to a gene: 10. Germline-derived CDR1 and CDR2 are KGHSH and LQKENI. The CDR3 spans 16 residues.

V usage is TRBV6-1 and J usage is TRBJ2-7, with TRBD1 matching 7 bases. The CDR3 has 15 amino acids. V shed 3 bases and J 0 bases; nucleotides not matched to a gene: 5. Germline V gene sequence: CDR1 MNHNS, CDR2 SASEGT. CDR3 loop: CASSDLGTVSYEQYF. The CDR3 coding sequence is TGTGCCAGCAGTGATCTGGGGACAGTCTCCTACGAGCAGTACTTC.

The J gene is TRBJ2-1, the V gene TRBV2; a possible D gene is TRBD1 (6 bases). CDR3 size: 14 residues. The V end lost 6 bases, the J end lost 8 bases, and 17 bases lay between the germline ends. Germline CDR1 reads SNHLY; CDR2 reads FYNNEI. In DNA form, the CDR3 reads TGTGCCAGCAGCAGGATTAGGGGGAGCGATGAGCAGTTCTTC. Translated: CASSRIRGSDEQFF.

The V call is TRBV5-4, the J call TRBJ1-1, with TRBD1 identical over 9 bases. J gave up 1 base and V 4 bases, and 5 bases lay outside the gene matches. The CDR3 is made up of 15 amino acids. Per the germline V gene, CDR1 is SGHNT and CDR2 is YYREEE (reference sequence). The CDR3 sequence: CASSHPGQGNTEAFF. CDR3 coding DNA: TGTGCCAGCAGCCACCCGGGACAGGGGAACACTGAAGCTTTCTTT.

The chain recombines TRBV9 with TRBJ2-7; possibly TRBD1 for D (6 bases). V gave up 4 bases and J gave up 0 bases, with 14 bases separating them. Germline V CDR1 and CDR2: SGDLS, YYNGEE. The CDR3 totals 15 residues. This CDR3 is CASSPKTGSSYEQYF. Written as DNA, the CDR3 is TGTGCCAGCAGCCCCAAGACAGGTAGCTCCTACGAGCAGTACTTC.

J is TRBJ2-4 and V is TRBV18, with 10 bases aligning to TRBD1. The CDR3 contains 16 residues. After removal of 6 bases from V and 1 base from J, the junction contained 6 bases not matched to a gene. From germline, CDR1 is KGHSH and CDR2 LQKENI. CDR3 residues: CASSDDRGLAKNIQYF. The CDR3 nucleotides read TGTGCCAGCTCCGACGACAGGGGGCTCGCCAAAAACATTCAGTACTTC.